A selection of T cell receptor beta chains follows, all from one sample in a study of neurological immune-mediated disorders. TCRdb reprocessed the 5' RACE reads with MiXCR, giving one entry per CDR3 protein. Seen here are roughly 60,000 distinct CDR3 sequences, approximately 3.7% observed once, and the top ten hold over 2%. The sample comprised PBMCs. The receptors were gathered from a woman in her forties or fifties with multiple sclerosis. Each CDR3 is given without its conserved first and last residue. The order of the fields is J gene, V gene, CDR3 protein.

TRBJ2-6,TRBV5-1,ASSLDVGGANVLT
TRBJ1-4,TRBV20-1,SARDPQGNEKLF
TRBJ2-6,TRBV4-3,ASSQFLLGTSGTGANVLT
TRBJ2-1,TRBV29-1,SVDRGAESYNEQF
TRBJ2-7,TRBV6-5,ASSYSGEGGYEQY
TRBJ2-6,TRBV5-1,ASSQQGSGANVLT
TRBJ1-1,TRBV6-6,ASSKDRAGGEAF
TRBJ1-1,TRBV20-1,SANPLSGGELRYTEAF
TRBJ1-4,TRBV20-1,SARAAGRAPNEKLF
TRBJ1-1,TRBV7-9,ASSLDPGQVNTEAF
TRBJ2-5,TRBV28,ASSLRQRMVN
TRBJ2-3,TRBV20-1,SAIGTGTQY
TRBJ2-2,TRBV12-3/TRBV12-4,ASSWDSRTGELF
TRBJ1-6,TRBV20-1,SARDAKLPGDSPLH
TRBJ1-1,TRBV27,ASSLGLDGEGTEAF
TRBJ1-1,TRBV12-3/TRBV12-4,ASSLSGQTNTEAF
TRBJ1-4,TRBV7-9,ASSPDQDEKLF
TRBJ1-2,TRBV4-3,ASSQDFDEGARVPT
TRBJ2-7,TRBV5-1,ASSPTSTTYEQY
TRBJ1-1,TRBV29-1,SAVTVMNTEAF